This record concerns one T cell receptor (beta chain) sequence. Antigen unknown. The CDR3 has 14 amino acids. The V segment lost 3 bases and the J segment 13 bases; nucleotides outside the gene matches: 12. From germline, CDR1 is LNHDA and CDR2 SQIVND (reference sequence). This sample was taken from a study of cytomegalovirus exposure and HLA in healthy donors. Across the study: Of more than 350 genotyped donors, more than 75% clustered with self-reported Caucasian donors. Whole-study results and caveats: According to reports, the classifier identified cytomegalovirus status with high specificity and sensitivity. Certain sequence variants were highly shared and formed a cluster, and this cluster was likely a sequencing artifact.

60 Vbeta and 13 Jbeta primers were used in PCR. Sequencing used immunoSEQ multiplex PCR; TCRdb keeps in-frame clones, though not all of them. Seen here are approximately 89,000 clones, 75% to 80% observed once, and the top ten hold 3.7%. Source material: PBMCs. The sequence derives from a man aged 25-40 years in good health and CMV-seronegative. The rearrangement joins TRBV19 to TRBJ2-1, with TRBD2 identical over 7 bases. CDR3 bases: TGTGCCAGTAGTATTTTCGGCTCTAGCGGCATACAGTTCTTC. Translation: CASSIFGSSGIQFF.